The next 31 T cell receptor beta chains were all read from a single sample in a study of cytomegalovirus exposure and HLA in healthy donors. Sequencing used immunoSEQ multiplex PCR; TCRdb keeps in-frame clones, though not all of them. The table has under 70,000 clones, 75% to 90% seen once. Material: PBMCs. The receptors here all came from a woman in her late teens or twenties in good health and CMV-seronegative.

This clone was counted once. This rearrangement joins TRBV7-9 to TRBJ1-1; D is unclear. The CDR3 consists of 14 residues. Between the trimmed V and J ends, which lost 3 bases and 3 bases, there was a span of 11 bases. From germline, CDR1 is SEHNR and CDR2 FQNEAQ (reference sequence). The chain's CDR3 is CASSFSLQDTEAFF. CDR3 coding DNA: TGTGCCAGCAGCTTTTCCCTCCAGGACACTGAAGCTTTCTTT.

The chain carries TRBV9 and TRBJ1-1; 7 bases align to TRBD1. This CDR3 spans 17 amino acids. With 0 bases clipped from V and 1 base from J, the junction kept 9 bases outside the gene matches. Germline V gives CDR1 SGDLS, CDR2 YYNGEE. The chain's CDR3 is CASSVGIGGGRNTEAFF. The DNA of the CDR3 is TGTGCCAGCAGCGTAGGGATAGGGGGCGGTCGGAACACTGAAGCTTTCTTT. Together with reference TRBV9 and TRBJ1-1, the CDR3 gives the full variable domain: DSGVTQTPKHLITATGQRVTLRCSPRSGDLSVYWYQQSLDQGLQFLIQYYNGEERAKGNILERFSAQQFPDLHSELNLSSLELGDSALYFCASSVGIGGGRNTEAFFGQGTRLTVV.

This chain uses TRBV2 with TRBJ2-7; 8 nucleotides match TRBD1. Trimming cost V 5 bases and J 0 bases; bases outside gene matches: 3. This CDR3 is 14 amino acids long. CDR1 and CDR2 from the germline V gene are SNHLY and FYNNEI. DNA for the CDR3: TGTGCCAGCAGTTGGACAGGGAGCTCCTACGAGCAGTACTTC. Its protein is CASSWTGSSYEQYF.

The V and J genes are TRBV29-1 and TRBJ1-4; D is unresolved. The CDR3 covers 13 residues. Germline-derived CDR1 and CDR2 are SQVTM and ANQGSEA. Trimming removed 5 bases from V and 3 bases from J, with 10 bases in between. CDR3 DNA: TGCAGCGTTAGTGGGCAAGCTAATGAAAAACTGTTTTTT. This encodes CSVSGQANEKLFF.

The rearrangement links TRBV9 to TRBJ2-7; unclear D gene. V was shortened by 1 base and J by 3 bases, with 17 bases between the two germline ends. The CDR3 totals 16 residues. Germline CDR1 and CDR2: SGDLS and YYNGEE. The CDR3 DNA reads as TGTGCCAGCAGCGTATCGGTTAGCTCGCTATTCTACGAGCAGTACTTC. It encodes CASSVSVSSLFYEQYF.

The V gene is TRBV7-6, the J gene TRBJ2-2; 9 bases are shared with TRBD1. V was pared by 5 bases and J by 8 bases, with 9 bases of the junction left unmatched. The CDR3 is 15 amino acids. The germline CDR1 and CDR2 sequences are SGHVS and FNYEAQ. CDR3 in amino acids: CASSPGRTGAGELFF. In nucleotides, the CDR3 is TGTGCCAGCAGCCCCGGGAGGACAGGGGCTGGGGAGCTGTTTTTT.

The V gene is TRBV7-2, the J gene TRBJ1-4; 9 bases map to TRBD1. This CDR3 region has 15 residues. Germline V gene data show CDR1 as SGHTA and CDR2 as FQGNSA. J gave up 5 bases and V 5 bases, and 6 bases lay outside the gene matches. The CDR3 protein is CASSLLGQGNEKLFF. The CDR3 coding sequence is TGTGCCAGCAGCCTCTTGGGACAGGGCAATGAAAAACTGTTTTTT.

The rearrangement uses TRBV28 and TRBJ1-2; D gene ambiguous. CDR3 length equals 16 residues. V was cut by 6 bases and J by 2 bases, with 19 bases left in between. The germline gives CDR1 MDHEN, CDR2 SYDVKM. The CDR3 region has the DNA TGTGCCAGCAGCTTTATTCAGTCACTACTCAACTATGGCTACACCTTC. It is translated as CASSFIQSLLNYGYTF.

V and J are TRBV25-1 and TRBJ1-1; possible D gene TRBD1, 5 bases. Germline V gene data show CDR1 as MGHDK and CDR2 as SYGVNS. This CDR3 is 13 amino acids long. The V end lost 10 bases, the J end lost 4 bases, and 16 bases lay between the germline ends. CDR3 DNA: TGTGCCACCTACCGGCAGGGAGGCACTGAAGCTTTCTTT. Translating gives CATYRQGGTEAFF.

This clone was seen a handful of times. The chain links TRBV10-2 to TRBJ2-2, with unresolved D. The CDR3 totals 14 residues. V was shortened by 7 bases and J by 2 bases, with 11 bases between the two germline ends. Per germline, CDR1 WSHSY and CDR2 SAAADI. The CDR3 protein is CASKDNYNTGELFF. The CDR3 DNA sequence: TGCGCCAGCAAGGATAACTATAACACCGGGGAGCTGTTTTTT.

The chain links TRBV6-1 to TRBJ2-3; 8 bases are a match to TRBD2. This CDR3 is built from 16 residues. The germline V gene has CDR1 MNHNS and CDR2 SASEGT. After removal of 3 bases from V and 0 bases from J, the junction contained 5 bases not matched to a gene. The CDR3 DNA follows: TGTGCCAGCAGTGACGGTTTAGCGGGAAGCACAGATACGCAGTATTTT. Translating it yields CASSDGLAGSTDTQYF.

The sample holds one count of this clone. V and J are TRBV6-5 and TRBJ2-3, with no clear D. V shed 6 bases and J shed 4 bases, with 14 bases lying between them. Germline V gene lookup returns CDR1 MNHEY and CDR2 SVGAGI. The CDR3 has 14 residues. The CDR3, as DNA: TGTGCCAGCAGGGATGGTAGCTACCCAGATACGCAGTATTTT. Its translation: CASRDGSYPDTQYF.

V gene TRBV7-8 combines with J gene TRBJ1-5; TRBD1 matches 7 bases. V lost 3 bases, J lost 4 bases, and 6 bases stayed unmatched. This CDR3 is built from 15 residues. Germline V gene lookup returns CDR1 SGHVS and CDR2 FQNEAQ. The CDR3 DNA follows: TGTGCCAGCAGCTTGCTACAGGGGACTAATCAGCCCCAGCATTTT. Its protein product is CASSLLQGTNQPQHF.

The chain is built from TRBV2 and TRBJ2-1; D is uncertain. V lost 8 bases to trimming and J lost 5 bases, with 4 bases between them. This CDR3 contains 10 residues. Germline values: CDR1 SNHLY, CDR2 FYNNEI. The CDR3 nucleotides are TGTGCCAGCTCTAACAATGAGCAGTTCTTC. Amino acid sequence: CASSNNEQFF. Full variable domain (remainder filled in from reference TRBV2 and TRBJ2-1): EPEVTQTPSHQVTQMGQEVILRCVPISNHLYFYWYRQILGQKVEFLVSFYNNEISEKSEIFDDQFSVERPDGSNFTLKIRSTKLEDSAMYFCASSNNEQFFGPGTRLTVL.

This rearrangement joins TRBV5-4 to TRBJ2-7, with 7 bases lining up with TRBD2. With 6 bases clipped from V and 2 bases from J, the junction kept 8 bases outside the gene matches. Germline V gene lookup returns CDR1 SGHNT and CDR2 YYREEE (reference sequence). This CDR3 has 14 amino acids. This chain's CDR3 is CASKETSSAYEQYF. CDR3 sequence (DNA): TGTGCCAGCAAGGAGACTAGCAGTGCCTACGAGCAGTACTTC.

The chain links TRBV19 to TRBJ1-1, with TRBD1 matching 9 bases. The CDR3 loop spans 14 amino acids. Per the germline V gene, CDR1 is LNHDA and CDR2 is SQIVND (reference sequence). V gave up 5 bases and J gave up 3 bases; unmatched junction bases: 4. CDR3 protein: CASSPDRGYTEAFF. The CDR3 DNA sequence: TGTGCCAGTAGTCCGGACAGGGGCTACACTGAAGCTTTCTTT.

The chain links TRBV4-2 to TRBJ1-2; maybe TRBD1 (5 bases). Trimming stripped 0 bases from V and 1 base from J, with 12 bases between. Germline V lookup: CDR1 LGHNA, CDR2 YNFKEQ. The CDR3 runs to 16 residues. The CDR3 protein is CASSQDGGGSNYGYTF. CDR3 coding DNA: TGTGCCAGCAGCCAAGATGGCGGGGGGAGTAACTATGGCTACACCTTC.

CDR3 bases: TGTGCCACCAGCAGATTTTCCGGGTGTGGTTTGAGCACAGATACGCAGTATTTT. Translating gives CATSRFSGCGLSTDTQYF. The chain carries TRBV15 and TRBJ2-3; D gene unclear. Trimming pared 2 bases from V and 0 bases from J, leaving 18 bases between. CDR3 length equals 18 residues. Germline V gene data show CDR1 as LNHNV and CDR2 as YYDKDF (reference sequence).

The gene calls are TRBV2 and TRBJ1-1; 8 bases align to TRBD1. The CDR3 is made up of 14 amino acids. The germline gives CDR1 SNHLY, CDR2 FYNNEI. V trimming: 11 bases; J trimming: 7 bases; junction bases outside the gene matches: 15. The CDR3 here is CAANGGTGVFEAFF. Written as DNA, the CDR3 is TGTGCCGCGAATGGAGGGACAGGCGTTTTTGAAGCTTTCTTT. Filled out from reference TRBV2 and TRBJ1-1, the complete variable domain reads EPEVTQTPSHQVTQMGQEVILRCVPISNHLYFYWYRQILGQKVEFLVSFYNNEISEKSEIFDDQFSVERPDGSNFTLKIRSTKLEDSAMYFCAANGGTGVFEAFFGQGTRLTVV.

The V gene is TRBV10-3, the J gene TRBJ1-1; 12 positions match TRBD1. CDR1 ENHRY and CDR2 SYGVKD come from the germline V gene. This CDR3 comprises 15 residues. The V gene end was trimmed by 5 bases and the J gene end by 6 bases; junction bases not matched to a gene: 7. DNA for the CDR3: TGTGCCATCAGTAAGGGACAGGGGGCTTTGTCTGAAGCTTTCTTT. Translating gives CAISKGQGALSEAFF.

The V and J genes are TRBV6-1 and TRBJ2-2, with TRBD2 matching 9 bases. CDR3 size: 18 residues. V shed 3 bases, J shed 0 bases, and the junction held 8 bases outside the gene matches. Germline CDR1 and CDR2: MNHNS and SASEGT. CDR3 loop: CASSDVIAGATNTGELFF. The CDR3 nucleotides read TGTGCCAGCAGTGACGTGATAGCGGGAGCTACGAACACCGGGGAGCTGTTTTTT.

The J gene is TRBJ2-1, the V gene TRBV2; 12 nucleotides agree with TRBD2. Germline V gene lookup returns CDR1 SNHLY and CDR2 FYNNEI. The junction had 9 bases not matched to a gene; V was cut back by 4 bases and J by 8 bases. This CDR3 contains 16 residues. In DNA form, the CDR3 reads TGTGCCAGCAGTGCCTCCGGGACTAGCGGGCGATATGAGCAGTTCTTC. Its translation: CASSASGTSGRYEQFF.

The chain carries TRBV15 and TRBJ2-3; 13 positions match TRBD2. Germline loops: CDR1 LNHNV, CDR2 YYDKDF (reference sequence). J was trimmed by 11 bases and V by 2 bases; bases with no gene match: 13. The CDR3 loop spans 17 amino acids. CDR3 nucleotide sequence: TGTGCCACCAGCAGATACCGACTAGCGGGGGGACCTTTGGAGCAGTATTTT. Its translation: CATSRYRLAGGPLEQYF.

The genes are TRBV28 and TRBJ2-3; possible D gene TRBD1, 6 bases. Trimming removed 7 bases at V and 6 bases at J, with 17 bases between. Germline CDR1 reads MDHEN; CDR2 reads SYDVKM. The CDR3 contains 14 residues. The CDR3 DNA follows: TGTGCCAGCAATCAGGGGATGGCTGGGGATACGCAGTATTTT. Translation gives CASNQGMAGDTQYF.

This clone appeared once. The V and J genes are TRBV7-2 and TRBJ1-4; 9 bases match TRBD1. The CDR3 consists of 15 residues. The germline CDR1 and CDR2 sequences are SGHTA and FQGNSA. The junction had 4 bases not matched to a gene; V was cut back by 4 bases and J by 4 bases. The chain's CDR3 is CASSSDRGGNEKLFF. CDR3 in DNA: TGTGCCAGCAGCTCCGACAGGGGGGGTAATGAAAAACTGTTTTTT.

The chain recombines TRBV10-1 with TRBJ2-2; TRBD2 matches 11 bases. CDR3 size: 17 residues. V shed 4 bases and J 4 bases; nucleotides not matched to a gene: 8. The germline gives CDR1 WNHNN, CDR2 SYGVQD (reference sequence). CDR3 protein: CASSATSGILSTGELFF. CDR3 coding DNA: TGCGCCAGCAGTGCGACTAGCGGGATTCTTAGCACCGGGGAGCTGTTTTTT.

In nucleotides, the CDR3 is TGCAGTGCCGGAGGGTCCGGGGAGCTGTTTTTT. Translated, it gives CSAGGSGELFF. The chain links TRBV20-1 to TRBJ2-2; TRBD2 is a possible D gene (6 bases). The CDR3 is 11 amino acids. Germline lookup yields CDR1 DFQATT and CDR2 SNEGSKA (reference sequence). Trimming removed 6 bases from V and 6 bases from J, with 8 bases in between.

This clone was found once. The chain recombines TRBV5-6 with TRBJ2-3; D gene uncertain. Germline V gene sequence: CDR1 SGHDT, CDR2 YYEEEE. The CDR3 contains 13 residues. With 2 bases removed from V and 2 bases from J, the gap between germline ends came to 6 bases. CDR3 nucleotides: TGTGCCAGCAGCTTTTCCCACACAGATACGCAGTATTTT. As protein: CASSFSHTDTQYF.

The chain couples TRBV30 to TRBJ1-2; 11 bases line up with TRBD1. Germline-derived CDR1 and CDR2 are GTSNPN and SVGIG (reference sequence). Trimming cost V 1 base and J 8 bases; bases outside gene matches: 3. The CDR3 spans 13 residues. The CDR3: CAWSGTGGRGYTF. The CDR3 DNA follows: TGTGCCTGGAGTGGGACAGGGGGCCGAGGCTACACCTTC.

The V and J genes are TRBV7-2 and TRBJ2-7, with 8 bases lining up with TRBD1. The germline V gene encodes CDR1 SGHTA and CDR2 FQGNSA. The CDR3 sequence is 12 residues long. V was pared by 5 bases and J by 5 bases, with 2 bases of the junction left unmatched. CDR3 DNA: TGTGCCAGCAGCCCGACAGGGGACGAGCAGTACTTC. As protein: CASSPTGDEQYF.

The chain links TRBV12-5 to TRBJ1-6, with D hard to call. Germline V lookup: CDR1 LGHNT, CDR2 FRNRAP. This CDR3 region has 17 residues. The ends were cut back, 2 bases at V and 6 bases at J, with 17 bases in the middle. This CDR3 reads CASGLFSPGIRNSPLHF. In DNA form, the CDR3 reads TGTGCTAGTGGTTTGTTTTCGCCCGGGATCCGTAATTCACCCCTCCACTTT.